These T cell receptor beta chains were read from a single sample in a study of blood T cell repertoires in COVID-19. Generated by immunoSEQ multiplex PCR, the TCRdb table keeps only in-frame clones and is missing some. Among about 100,000 clones listed, about nine tenths were seen once. Sequencing used peripheral blood. These receptors originate from a man younger than 30 with acute or convalescent COVID-19. Both conserved end residues are part of each CDR3. D genes are given only for firm matches. Some rows have no size entry. The others give once, few or many, or a class for an expanded clone.

v_call,j_call,cdr3_length,clone_size,d_call,cdr3_nt,cdr3_aa
TRBV27,TRBJ1-1,14,.,.,TGTGCCAGCAGTTTGGGAGGCCCGAACACTGAAGCTTTCTTT,CASSLGGPNTEAFF
TRBV20-1,TRBJ2-1,10,.,.,TGCAGTGCTACGGGCAATGAGCAGTTCTTC,CSATGNEQFF
TRBV14,TRBJ2-1,21,.,TRBD2,TGTGCCAGCAGCCTTGAGGGCAGTAGCGGGAGGGCTATTAGCTCCTACAATGAGCAGTTCTTC,CASSLEGSSGRAISSYNEQFF
TRBV3-1/TRBV3-2,TRBJ1-5,15,.,.,TGTGCCAGCAGCCAGGGAGGGGGAGGTAATCAGCCCCAGCATTTT,CASSQGGGGNQPQHF
TRBV6-5,TRBJ1-6,15,.,TRBD1,TGTGCCAGCAGTCCGGGACAGGGGCGCCGCTCACCCCTCCACTTT,CASSPGQGRRSPLHF
TRBV6-1,TRBJ1-4,16,.,TRBD1,TGTGCCAGCAGTGAGACGGGGACAGGGGCTAATGAAAAACTGTTTTTT,CASSETGTGANEKLFF
TRBV5-4,TRBJ1-1,15,.,TRBD1,TGTGCCAGCAGCTGGCCTAGACAGGGTCACACTGAAGCTTTCTTT,CASSWPRQGHTEAFF
TRBV5-6,TRBJ2-7,13,.,.,TGTGCTAGCGGGACAGGGCCGACTTACGAGCAGTACTTC,CASGTGPTYEQYF
TRBV5-1,TRBJ1-1,14,.,TRBD1,TGCGCCAGCAGCTGGGGACAGGGTGGGACTGAAGCTTTCTTT,CASSWGQGGTEAFF
TRBV9,TRBJ1-1,16,few,TRBD1,TGTGCCAGCAGCCCTAACCCCGGGACAGGGGACACTGAAGCTTTCTTT,CASSPNPGTGDTEAFF
TRBV30,TRBJ2-7,14,.,.,TGTGCCTGGTCCGCAGGGTTTGGTATCCACGAGCAGTACTTC,CAWSAGFGIHEQYF
TRBV18,TRBJ1-6,15,.,TRBD1,TGTGCCAGCTCACTGGGACAGGGTCTAAATTCACCCCTCCACTTT,CASSLGQGLNSPLHF
TRBV7-6,TRBJ1-6,14,.,.,TGTGCCAGCAGCTTAGGGGGGCTTGGGTCACCCCTCCACTTT,CASSLGGLGSPLHF
TRBV7-9,TRBJ1-6,19,once,TRBD1,TGTGCCAGCAGCTCGGGACAGGGGGCACGGCGCTACTATAATTCACCCCTCCACTTT,CASSSGQGARRYYNSPLHF
TRBV12-3/TRBV12-4,TRBJ1-1,12,few,.,TGTGCCAGCAATAGAATGAACACTGAAGCTTTCTTT,CASNRMNTEAFF
TRBV24-1,TRBJ1-1,13,.,.,TGTGCCACCAGTGACCCCATGAACACTGAAGCTTTCTTT,CATSDPMNTEAFF
TRBV6-5,TRBJ2-5,15,.,TRBD1,TGTGCCAGCGGGTGGGGACAGGGCGTCGGAGAGACCCAGTACTTC,CASGWGQGVGETQYF
TRBV11-2,TRBJ2-2,17,.,TRBD1,TGTGCCAGCAGCGCACACACTCGACAGGGACCGACCGGGGAGCTGTTTTTT,CASSAHTRQGPTGELFF
TRBV19,TRBJ2-7,15,.,.,TGTGCCAGTAGTATTCAGGGGGGCACCGTCCACGAGCAGTACTTC,CASSIQGGTVHEQYF
TRBV5-1,TRBJ2-1,15,.,TRBD2,TGCGCCAGCAGCTTGGGGGGAGGGGAGAACAATGAGCAGTTCTTC,CASSLGGGENNEQFF
TRBV29-1,TRBJ1-2,13,.,.,TGCAGCGTTGAGACCGACTACAACTATGGCTACACCTTC,CSVETDYNYGYTF
TRBV27,TRBJ2-7,14,.,TRBD1,TGTGCCAGCAGTATACGGGACAGGGACTACGAGCAGTACTTC,CASSIRDRDYEQYF
TRBV18,TRBJ1-1,13,.,TRBD1,TGTGCCAGCTCACAGGGGGCAGGAACTGAAGCTTTCTTT,CASSQGAGTEAFF
TRBV4-1,TRBJ1-5,17,.,.,TGCGCCAGCAGCCAAGTCCGGGGAATCGGAAGCAATCAGCCCCAGCATTTT,CASSQVRGIGSNQPQHF
TRBV6-2/TRBV6-3,TRBJ1-2,16,.,TRBD1,TGTGCCAGCAGCCCTTGGACGGGACAGGGGGAGTTTGGCTACACCTTC,CASSPWTGQGEFGYTF
TRBV5-1,TRBJ1-1,12,once,.,TGCGCCAGCAGCTTGGGCGGGTCGGGAGCTTTCTTT,CASSLGGSGAFF
TRBV7-8,TRBJ2-7,14,.,TRBD1,TGTGCCAGCAGCTTGGGGACAGCGTTCTACGAGCAGTACTTC,CASSLGTAFYEQYF
TRBV11-2,TRBJ2-3,18,.,.,TGTGCCAGCAGCTTAGGTCAGGGGTTTGGGTTGGGCACAGATACGCAGTATTTT,CASSLGQGFGLGTDTQYF
TRBV5-5,TRBJ1-5,15,.,.,TGTGCCAGCACCCCTACAGGGATCAGCAATCAGCCCCAGCATTTT,CASTPTGISNQPQHF
TRBV7-2,TRBJ2-2,18,.,TRBD2,TGTGCCAGCAGCCTTGGGACTAGCGGGAGTTGGGACACCGGGGAGCTGTTTTTT,CASSLGTSGSWDTGELFF
TRBV5-4,TRBJ2-5,14,.,TRBD1,TGTGCCAGCAGCTTGCGCAGGGGGCAAGAGACCCAGTACTTC,CASSLRRGQETQYF
TRBV9,TRBJ2-2,15,once,.,TGTGCCAGCAGCGACGCCGGGAGTAGCACCGGGGAGCTGTTTTTT,CASSDAGSSTGELFF
TRBV7-4,TRBJ2-7,16,.,TRBD1,TGTGCCAGCAGCTTTACAAATGACAGGGCCCACGACGAGCAGTACTTC,CASSFTNDRAHDEQYF
TRBV6-5,TRBJ1-5,13,.,.,TGTGCCAGCCTCGGGGATCCCAATCAGCCCCAGCATTTT,CASLGDPNQPQHF
TRBV12-3/TRBV12-4,TRBJ2-5,12,.,.,TGTGCCAGCAGTTATAGGCGGGAGACCCAGTACTTC,CASSYRRETQYF
TRBV9,TRBJ2-2,16,.,.,TGTGCCAGCAGCGTATCTGGCCACAGCTACACCGGGGAGCTGTTTTTT,CASSVSGHSYTGELFF
TRBV5-1,TRBJ1-1,14,once,.,TGCGCCAGCAGTCGAGGACAGAGCAACACTGAAGCTTTCTTT,CASSRGQSNTEAFF
TRBV2,TRBJ2-1,12,.,TRBD2,TGTGCCAGCAGGCGGGGGGCCAATGAGCAGTTCTTC,CASRRGANEQFF
TRBV11-2,TRBJ2-3,15,.,TRBD2,TGTGCCAGCAGCTTAGGCCTAGCGGCGAGAGATACGCAGTATTTT,CASSLGLAARDTQYF
TRBV27,TRBJ2-1,12,.,.,TGTGCCAGCAGTTCCGTCTACAATGAGCAGTTCTTC,CASSSVYNEQFF
TRBV5-1,TRBJ2-6,14,.,.,TGCGCCAGCACCGGACAGTCTGGGGCCAACGTCCTGACTTTC,CASTGQSGANVLTF
TRBV15,TRBJ1-2,13,.,.,TGTGCCACCAGCAGAGGCAGGATCGGTGGCTACACCTTC,CATSRGRIGGYTF
TRBV24-1,TRBJ1-5,14,.,TRBD1,TGTGCCACCAGCCCCCCAGGGGGCACTCAGCCCCAGCATTTT,CATSPPGGTQPQHF
TRBV19,TRBJ2-1,13,.,.,TGTGCCAGCCGCCTTGGAGGGCACAATGAGCAGTTCTTC,CASRLGGHNEQFF
TRBV19,TRBJ1-6,14,.,TRBD1,TGTGCCAGTAGTGGACAGGGGGAACATTCACCCCTCCACTTT,CASSGQGEHSPLHF
TRBV7-2,TRBJ2-7,11,.,.,TGTGCCAGCAGCGCTACCTACGAGCAGTACTTC,CASSATYEQYF
TRBV5-6,TRBJ2-7,15,.,TRBD1,TGTGCCAGCAGCTCCGGACAGGGAGTCCACTACGAGCAGTACTTC,CASSSGQGVHYEQYF
TRBV9,TRBJ1-1,13,few,TRBD1,TGTGCCAGCAGCGGACAGGGGTGGGCTGAAGCTTTCTTT,CASSGQGWAEAFF
TRBV9,TRBJ2-1,15,.,TRBD2,TGTGCCAGCAGCGTAGGACTAGCGGGGGACAATGAGCAGTTCTTC,CASSVGLAGDNEQFF
TRBV14,TRBJ1-2,13,.,.,TGTGCCAGCAGCCAAGAGACCGAGCGGACAGTAACCTTC,CASSQETERTVTF
TRBV6-1,TRBJ1-5,20,.,.,TGTGCCAGCAGTGAAGGGAGCCCGGGCTTAACAGGGCCTGGCAATCAGCCCCAGCATTTT,CASSEGSPGLTGPGNQPQHF
TRBV5-1,TRBJ2-7,16,once,TRBD2,TGCGCCAGCAGCTTCGGCGAGCGGGAGGCCTCCTACGAGCAGTACTTC,CASSFGEREASYEQYF
TRBV11-2,TRBJ2-4,14,.,.,TGTGCCAGCAGCTTAGATCCTCCTGAAAACATTCAGTACTTC,CASSLDPPENIQYF
TRBV18,TRBJ1-3,13,.,.,TGTGCCAGCTCAGTCGGTTCTGGAAACACCATATATTTT,CASSVGSGNTIYF
TRBV5-8,TRBJ1-2,14,.,TRBD1,TGTGCCAGCAGCCTCAGACAGGGCGGCTATGGCTACACCTTC,CASSLRQGGYGYTF
TRBV28,TRBJ1-2,13,.,.,TGTGCCAGCAGCCCGGATGACGTGAGGGGCTACACCTTC,CASSPDDVRGYTF
TRBV14,TRBJ2-7,15,.,.,TGTGCCAGCAGCCAAGTTTTGACAGGCCCCTACGAGCAGTACTTC,CASSQVLTGPYEQYF
TRBV5-4,TRBJ1-1,14,once,.,TGTGCCAGCAGCTTGGATGCGGGTCTCTATGAAGCTTTCTTT,CASSLDAGLYEAFF
TRBV25-1,TRBJ1-5,12,.,.,TGTGCCAGCAGGGGGGGGAATCAGCCCCAGCATTTT,CASRGGNQPQHF
TRBV12-3/TRBV12-4,TRBJ1-5,13,.,.,TGTGCCAGCAGTTTAGCCCAGTGGAGGTTACGGCATTTT,CASSLAQWRLRHF